The 3 T cell receptor beta chains in this list originate from one sample, sequenced in a study of OX40 agonist ivuxolimab in advanced cancers. Sequencing used immunoSEQ multiplex PCR; TCRdb keeps in-frame clones, though not all of them. The sample holds about 94,000 clones, roughly 84% seen once. The sample here was CD4+ or CD8+ T cells sorted from blood, taken in a trial of the OX40 agonist ivuxolimab. These receptors originate from an adult with an advanced solid tumor such as melanoma, head and neck, liver or kidney cancer.

CDR3 protein: CASSIALTGLGQPQHF. CDR3 bases: TGTGCCAGTAGTATAGCCTTGACAGGGCTGGGTCAGCCCCAGCATTTT. The rearrangement joins TRBV19 to TRBJ1-5; 7 nucleotides line up with TRBD1. From germline, CDR1 is LNHDA and CDR2 SQIVND (reference sequence). CDR3 length: 16 residues. Losses at the gene ends were 1 base for V and 6 bases for J; bases not matched to a gene: 9.

V usage is TRBV6-1 and J usage is TRBJ2-7; 10 bases match TRBD1. V gave up 6 bases and J gave up 1 base; unmatched junction bases: 3. The CDR3 spans 14 residues. The germline gives CDR1 MNHNS, CDR2 SASEGT. This CDR3 is CASRPGQGSYEQYF. CDR3 DNA: TGTGCCAGCAGACCGGGACAGGGGTCCTACGAGCAGTACTTC.

The chain is built from TRBV6-1 and TRBJ2-7; maybe TRBD1 (5 bases). The CDR3 length is 14 residues. With 0 bases removed from V and 3 bases from J, the gap between germline ends came to 9 bases. The V gene's germline CDR1 is MNHNS and CDR2 SASEGT. In DNA form, the CDR3 reads TGTGCCAGCAGTGAAGCGGATACAGGCTACGAGCAGTACTTC. Translating it yields CASSEADTGYEQYF.